This TCR beta chain was obtained from a study of OX40 agonist ivuxolimab in advanced cancers. Broader study findings: Fewer expanded clones were found on average in CD4+ than in CD8+ T cells.

Clones were sequenced by immunoSEQ multiplex PCR, and TCRdb holds only the in-frame ones, with some missing. This sample has more than 50,000 clones, with roughly 88% found just once. In germline, CDR1 is LNHDA, CDR2 SQIVND (reference sequence). The CDR3 is 15 residues long. The J segment lost 4 bases and the V segment lost 7 bases, leaving 9 bases of the junction unmatched. Notes on this clone: Its antigen remains unknown.

The clonotype originates from an adult with an advanced solid tumor such as melanoma, head and neck, liver or kidney cancer. Sequenced material: CD4+ or CD8+ T cells sorted from blood, taken in a trial of the OX40 agonist ivuxolimab. The chain couples TRBV19 to TRBJ1-5; 8 nucleotides agree with TRBD1. The chain's CDR3 is CASTTGQALNQPQHF. CDR3 nucleotides: TGTGCCAGTACGACGGGACAGGCCTTGAATCAGCCCCAGCATTTT.